Here is one T cell receptor (beta chain) with its context. What it recognizes is unknown. Treatment here: oral pan-JAK inhibitor, 5-10 mg twice daily. The CDR3 totals 12 residues. The germline V and J ends were trimmed by 4 bases and 0 bases, with 3 bases remaining between them. In germline, CDR1 is MNHNS, CDR2 SASEGT. Following RNA extraction, reverse transcription yielded cDNA that acted as the sequencing template. Only in-frame clones appear in the TCRdb table, and some are missing; sequencing was by immunoSEQ multiplex PCR. The table lists some 120,000 clones, over 60% of them singletons. The data stem from a study of CD8+ T cells in alopecia areata. About the research overall: The study gave treated patients oral tofacitinib at 5 to 10 mg twice daily.

Study-level points and caveats: Scalp clonality and expanded CD8+ clones among the top 100 fell significantly with tofacitinib.

The chain has TRBV6-1 and TRBJ1-1; D unclear. The specimen comprised CD4+ T cells sorted from blood, sampled at week 4, from a patient treated with tofacitinib. The clonotype was recovered from a human donor with alopecia areata. CDR3 residues: CASSAVNTEAFF. DNA of the CDR3: TGTGCCAGCAGTGCGGTGAACACTGAAGCTTTCTTT.